The rows below give T cell receptor beta chains drawn from one sample of a study of immune cell composition in non-small cell lung cancer. Generated by immunoSEQ multiplex PCR, the TCRdb table keeps only in-frame clones and is missing some. The sample lists about 2,000 clones; around 80% were seen once. The material sequenced was lung tumor tissue. These TCRs come from a human donor with non-small cell lung cancer. Each CDR3 is given with its conserved first and last residue. D genes are given only for firm matches. Clone size is given for some rows only: seen once, a few or many times, or a class if the clone is expanded.

cdr3_nt cdr3_aa d_call clone_size j_call v_call
TGTGCCAGCTCACCAGCGGAGGGGGCGGTGTATTTT CASSPAEGAVYF . . TRBJ2-3 TRBV18
TGTGCCAGCAGACTGACAGCGGGGGCGAATCAGCCCCAGCATTTT CASRLTAGANQPQHF . . TRBJ1-5 TRBV6-6
TGTGCCAGCAGCTCAACAGGGGGTGGGGCTTTCTTT CASSSTGGGAFF TRBD1 . TRBJ1-1 TRBV5-6
TGTGCCAGCAGCCGAGGACAGGGGGGAGATACCGGGGAGCTGTTTTTT CASSRGQGGDTGELFF TRBD1 . TRBJ2-2 TRBV4-2
TGTGCCAGCAGATTCGACAGGGGGCTAGGGAACTATGGCTACACCTTC CASRFDRGLGNYGYTF TRBD1 few TRBJ1-2 TRBV2
TGTGCCAGCAGCTTAGCCCAGATTTCCTACGAGCAGTACTTC CASSLAQISYEQYF . . TRBJ2-7 TRBV7-8
TGTGCCTGGAGCTGGACAGGGAGCTCCTACGAGCAGTACTTC CAWSWTGSSYEQYF TRBD1 . TRBJ2-7 TRBV30
TGTGCCAGCAGCTTGACGAGTAATGAAAAACTGTTTTTT CASSLTSNEKLFF . large TRBJ1-4 TRBV5-8
TGTGCCAGCAGAGTTAGCGGGCAGGGCACCGGGGAGCTGTTTTTT CASRVSGQGTGELFF TRBD2 . TRBJ2-2 TRBV6-1
TGTGCCAGCAGCTTCGAACAGGGAGGGTCTGGAAACACCATATATTTT CASSFEQGGSGNTIYF . . TRBJ1-3 TRBV7-8
TGTGCCAGCAGTCACGGGGATAGCTCCTACAATGAGCAGTTCTTC CASSHGDSSYNEQFF . once TRBJ2-1 TRBV7-2
TGTGCTAGCAGCTTCGGCAGGGGGGTCCAAGAGACCCAGTACTTC CASSFGRGVQETQYF . . TRBJ2-5 TRBV7-7
TGCGCCAGCAGCTTGGGCAAAACAGGGGCCAGGCAGTTCTTC CASSLGKTGARQFF TRBD1 . TRBJ2-1 TRBV5-1
TGTGCCAGCAGCTCAGGGGTGGTTGAAGCTTTCTTT CASSSGVVEAFF . . TRBJ1-1 TRBV5-6
TGCAGCGTGCGCCAGGGAGGGAACGAGCAGTACTTC CSVRQGGNEQYF TRBD2 . TRBJ2-7 TRBV29-1
TGCGCCAGCAGCCAAGTTCTTATTAGGGACAGCTGGACCGAGCAGTACTTC CASSQVLIRDSWTEQYF TRBD1 few TRBJ2-7 TRBV4-3
TGTGCCAGCAGCATCGGTAACGATGGCTACACCTTC CASSIGNDGYTF . hyperexpanded TRBJ1-2 TRBV7-3
TGTGCCAGCGGGGCAAGATACAATGAGCAGTTCTTC CASGARYNEQFF . . TRBJ2-1 TRBV9
TGTGCCAGCAGCTTAGTAGGTAGGACAGAATACGAGCAGTACTTC CASSLVGRTEYEQYF . . TRBJ2-7 TRBV7-2
TGTGCCAGCAGCTTGGGTTCGGGGGGCACTGAAGCTTTCTTT CASSLGSGGTEAFF . . TRBJ1-1 TRBV5-4
TGCAGCGCCAAAGTCGGGTCCTATGGCTACACCTTC CSAKVGSYGYTF . . TRBJ1-2 TRBV29-1
TGCAGCGCCCTGGGACAGGGGGTGTACAATGAGCAGTTCTTC CSALGQGVYNEQFF TRBD1 . TRBJ2-1 TRBV29-1
TGTGCCAGCAGCTTATGGGGAGGAGCAGGCGGTCAGCCCCAGCATTTT CASSLWGGAGGQPQHF . . TRBJ1-5 TRBV7-2
TGTGCCAGCAGGGGGCTGGGCTCTGGGGCCAACGTCCTGACTTTC CASRGLGSGANVLTF . . TRBJ2-6 TRBV7-2
TGCGCCAGCAGCACCGGGACAGGGGGCAATGAGCAGTTCTTC CASSTGTGGNEQFF TRBD1 . TRBJ2-1 TRBV5-1
TGTGCCAGCAGCGGGGCCGGGACTAGCGGCACAGATACGCAGTATTTT CASSGAGTSGTDTQYF TRBD2 . TRBJ2-3 TRBV5-6
TGTGCCAGCAGCGTGGGCGGGAGCTATTACAATGAGCAGTTCTTC CASSVGGSYYNEQFF TRBD2 . TRBJ2-1 TRBV9
TGTGCCAGCAGTTACCTCCTCCCGGGGATGGGGGAGACCCAGTACTTC CASSYLLPGMGETQYF . . TRBJ2-5 TRBV6-6
TGTGCCAGCAGTGAAATCGGCAGGGGAACTGAAGCTTTCTTT CASSEIGRGTEAFF . . TRBJ1-1 TRBV6-1
TGTGCCAGCCAGTGGGGCGGGGGGGCAACAGATACGCAGTATTTT CASQWGGGATDTQYF TRBD2 . TRBJ2-3 TRBV2
TGTGCCAGCAGGGGCTGGAATGAGCAGTTCTTC CASRGWNEQFF . . TRBJ2-1 TRBV2
TGTGCCAGCAGTTTCGGGCTAGCGGCGAACACCGGGGAGCTGTTTTTT CASSFGLAANTGELFF TRBD2 . TRBJ2-2 TRBV27
TGCGCCAGCAGCTCCCGTGCGGGTACGAACACCGGGGAGCTGTTTTTT CASSSRAGTNTGELFF . once TRBJ2-2 TRBV5-1
TGTGCCAGCAGCCCAGAGACTAGCGGGGCATACAATGAGCAGTTCTTC CASSPETSGAYNEQFF TRBD2 . TRBJ2-1 TRBV4-2
TGTGCCTGGAGGGCCGCCGAAGCTTTCTTT CAWRAAEAFF . . TRBJ1-1 TRBV30
TGTGCCAGCAGTAGAGACGGGTTTTTGAACGAGCAGTACTTC CASSRDGFLNEQYF . . TRBJ2-7 TRBV25-1
TGTGCCAGCAGTGACGCGCGGGGGGGCCGTGGCGGGGAGCTGTTTTTT CASSDARGGRGGELFF TRBD2 . TRBJ2-2 TRBV2
TGTGCCAGCAGCGGAGACAGGGGATTTTCTGGGGCCAACGTCCTGACTTTC CASSGDRGFSGANVLTF TRBD1 . TRBJ2-6 TRBV9
TGTGCCAGCAGCTTGGCCACGGGATCCTACGAGCAGTACTTC CASSLATGSYEQYF . . TRBJ2-7 TRBV5-6
TGTGCCAGCAGTTTGGGACAGCCTGGGGAGACCCAGTACTTC CASSLGQPGETQYF TRBD1 . TRBJ2-5 TRBV27